The 21 T cell receptor beta chains below all came from one sample that was sequenced in a study of TIL therapy for anti-PD-1-resistant metastatic lung cancer. Time point in this sample: pre-treatment sample, taken before nivolumab and TIL therapy. Tumor tissue came from excised metastases, mostly pleural nodules or supraclavicular lymph nodes. This was the immunoSEQ v3 assay. Clones were read by immunoSEQ multiplex PCR, and TCRdb kept only the in-frame ones, dropping some. The sample includes some 7,000 clones, 62% seen only once; the top ten take around 8%. Source: tumor tissue, taken at baseline. The receptors were gathered from a person between 25 and 80 years old with non-small cell lung cancer.

This chain uses TRBV19 with TRBJ2-1, with 11 bases that match TRBD2. With 5 bases clipped from V and 8 bases from J, the junction kept 11 bases outside the gene matches. CDR1 is LNHDA, CDR2 SQIVND, per germline (reference sequence). This CDR3 is built from 16 residues. CDR3 amino acids: CASSSRSGRAEDEQFF. In nucleotides, the CDR3 is TGTGCCAGTAGTTCTCGTAGCGGGAGGGCCGAGGATGAGCAGTTCTTC.

This chain joins TRBV5-6 and TRBJ2-7, with 7 bases matching TRBD2. Trimming took 9 bases from V and 0 from J; bases not matched to a gene: 18. Per germline, CDR1 SGHDT and CDR2 YYEEEE. The CDR3 contains 17 residues. CDR3 sequence: CATSPRGSGWGSYEQYF. The DNA of the CDR3 is TGTGCCACCTCCCCGCGGGGTAGCGGGTGGGGCTCCTACGAGCAGTACTTC.

The V call is TRBV3-1 (or the pseudogene TRBV3-2), the J call TRBJ2-2; D not resolved. Trimming shortened V by 6 bases and J by 3 bases, and 8 bases separated the two germline ends. Germline V gene sequence: CDR1 LGHDT, CDR2 YNNKEL (reference sequence). This CDR3 is 13 amino acids long. Here the CDR3 reads CASSRAYTGELFF. DNA for the CDR3: TGTGCCAGCAGTCGAGCGTACACCGGGGAGCTGTTTTTT.

The gene calls are TRBV7-8 and TRBJ2-7, with D possibly being TRBD2 (5 bases). Germline CDR1 reads SGHVS; CDR2 reads FQNEAQ. The CDR3 contains 14 residues. Trimming cost V 0 bases and J 0 bases, with 6 bases left between them. Here the CDR3 DNA reads TGTGCCAGCAGCTTAGCAGGGAGCTCCTACGAGCAGTACTTC. Protein product: CASSLAGSSYEQYF.

The chain uses TRBV6-5 and TRBJ1-3, with TRBD1 matching 9 bases. Losses at the gene ends were 3 bases for V and 0 bases for J; bases not matched to a gene: 3. The CDR3 extends over 16 amino acids. Germline values: CDR1 MNHEY, CDR2 SVGAGI. The CDR3: CASSYSGQGSGNTIYF. The CDR3 DNA reads TGTGCCAGCAGTTATTCGGGACAGGGCTCTGGAAACACCATATATTTT.

This clone was picked up a small number of times. The chain has TRBV7-3 and TRBJ2-1, with 7 nucleotides matching TRBD2. V lost 5 bases and J lost 5; bases outside the gene matches: 15. Germline V gives CDR1 SGHTA, CDR2 FQGTGA. CDR3 length: 17 amino acids. CDR3 loop: CASSINGASGINNEQFF. CDR3 DNA: TGTGCCAGCAGCATTAACGGGGCTAGCGGTATAAACAATGAGCAGTTCTTC.

This chain joins TRBV11-3 and TRBJ2-1; 7 bases agree with TRBD1. Trimming cost V 4 bases and J 15 bases; bases outside gene matches: 9. Germline V gene data show CDR1 as SGHNT and CDR2 as YENEEA. This CDR3 spans 12 amino acids. The CDR3, as DNA: TGTGCCAGCAGCTACACAGGGGATAGACGGTTCTTC. Protein sequence: CASSYTGDRRFF.

The CDR3 nucleotides are TGCGCCAGCAGCCAGACCTCAGGGACCCACTACGAGCAGTACTTC. This encodes CASSQTSGTHYEQYF. The chain uses TRBV4-3 and TRBJ2-7; D tentatively reads TRBD1 or TRBD2 (5 bases each). This CDR3 comprises 15 residues. Germline CDR1 is LGHNA and CDR2 is YSLEER. The ends were cut back, 3 bases at V and 3 bases at J, with 15 bases in the middle.

V is TRBV6-2 or TRBV6-3 and J is TRBJ1-5; 8 bases are a match to TRBD1. Germline CDR1 reads MNHEY; CDR2 reads SVGEGT. The V gene end was trimmed by 5 bases and the J gene end by 5 bases; junction bases not matched to a gene: 5. The CDR3 has 14 amino acids. In DNA, the CDR3 is TGTGCCAGCAGTGAGACAGGGGTGTATCAGCCCCAGCATTTT. Its translation: CASSETGVYQPQHF.

This clone occurred once. The genes are TRBV9 and TRBJ1-3; D is uncertain. The V gene lost 4 bases and the J gene lost 1 base, with 0 bases spanning the gap. Germline V gene lookup returns CDR1 SGDLS and CDR2 YYNGEE. The CDR3 length is 11 residues. CDR3 coding DNA: TGTGCCAGCAGCTCTGGAAACACCATATATTTT. Translating gives CASSSGNTIYF.

This chain links TRBV6-5 with TRBJ1-6; the match to TRBD1 covers 7 bases. This CDR3 comprises 14 residues. Germline-derived CDR1 and CDR2 are MNHEY and SVGAGI. The J segment lost 4 bases and the V segment lost 6 bases, leaving 3 bases of the junction unmatched. The CDR3 DNA is TGTGCCAGCAGCCTGGGACAGTATAATTCACCCCTCCACTTT. It encodes CASSLGQYNSPLHF.

This clone was counted only a few times. In DNA form, the CDR3 reads TGTGCCAGCACCACAATGGGACAGGTTTATGGCTACACCTTC. Translated, it gives CASTTMGQVYGYTF. The chain employs TRBV28 and TRBJ1-2; 8 nucleotides agree with TRBD1. Germline CDR1 MDHEN, CDR2 SYDVKM. The J segment lost 5 bases and the V segment lost 7 bases, leaving 9 bases of the junction unmatched. The CDR3 length is 14 residues.

CDR3 protein: CASSLSGNTQYF. In nucleotides, the CDR3 is TGTGCCAGCAGCTTATCGGGGAATACGCAGTATTTT. The chain has TRBV11-2 and TRBJ2-3; D might be TRBD2 (5 bases). V lost 2 bases to trimming and J lost 7 bases, with 7 bases between them. The length of the CDR3 is 12 residues. The germline V gene encodes CDR1 SGHAT and CDR2 FQNNGV.

This chain links TRBV29-1 with TRBJ2-5; weak D call: TRBD2 (5 bases). CDR3 length: 12 residues. CDR1 and CDR2 (germline): SQVTM, ANQGSEA. Deletions cut 8 bases from V and 5 bases from J, with 15 bases between. In nucleotides, the CDR3 is TGCAGCCCTACCCTGACGGGGGAGACCCAGTACTTC. Its protein is CSPTLTGETQYF.

V usage is TRBV7-2 and J usage is TRBJ2-4, with TRBD1 as a possible D gene (5 bases). The CDR3 consists of 15 residues. Trimming cost V 2 bases and J 7 bases, with 15 bases left between them. In germline, CDR1 is SGHTA, CDR2 FQGNSA. The CDR3: CASSLILGAGNIQYF. The CDR3 coding sequence is TGTGCCAGCAGCTTAATTCTTGGGGCAGGGAACATTCAGTACTTC.

The chain carries TRBV2 and TRBJ2-5, with TRBD2 matching 8 bases. CDR3 length equals 18 residues. Trimming cost V 5 bases and J 1 base; bases outside gene matches: 15. CDR1 is SNHLY, CDR2 FYNNEI, per germline. CDR3 nucleotide sequence: TGTGCCAGCAGTCTATCGGCGAGCGGGAGAAGTCCCCAAGAGACCCAGTACTTC. Translating it yields CASSLSASGRSPQETQYF.

This clone is categorized as medium-sized. V gene TRBV5-6 combines with J gene TRBJ1-2, with D possibly TRBD1 on 5 matching bases. The germline V gene has CDR1 SGHDT and CDR2 YYEEEE. This CDR3 has 11 amino acids. The V end lost 4 bases, the J end lost 13 bases, and 14 bases lay between the germline ends. CDR3 DNA sequence: TGTGCCAGCAGCATGACCAGGGCATTCACCTTC. This translates into CASSMTRAFTF.

The chain couples TRBV19 to TRBJ1-5; unclear D gene. This CDR3 is built from 18 residues. Trimming stripped 2 bases from V and 0 bases from J, with 17 bases between. Germline V gene sequence: CDR1 LNHDA, CDR2 SQIVND (reference sequence). The CDR3 here is CASSIRNPGRPSNQPQHF. The CDR3 DNA reads as TGTGCCAGTAGTATAAGAAATCCTGGCAGACCTAGCAATCAGCCCCAGCATTTT.

The rearrangement uses TRBV6-6 and TRBJ2-1; TRBD2 aligns across 8 bases. CDR1 is MNHNY, CDR2 SVGAGI, per germline (reference sequence). After removal of 7 bases from V and 2 bases from J, the junction contained 7 bases not matched to a gene. The length of the CDR3 is 15 residues. CDR3 coding DNA: TGTGCCAGCATGGGCGGGGGGTCCGCCTACAATGAGCAGTTCTTC. As protein: CASMGGGSAYNEQFF.

The CDR3 region is CASSLEVNYGYTF. CDR3 DNA: TGTGCCAGCAGCTTAGAAGTAAACTATGGCTACACCTTC. This sequence joins TRBV7-9 and TRBJ1-2, with D uncertain. Germline CDR1 reads SEHNR; CDR2 reads FQNEAQ (reference sequence). The ends were cut back, 1 base at V and 2 bases at J, with 5 bases in the middle. The length of the CDR3 is 13 residues.

This clone was found a few times. This sample includes further DNA sequences coding for the same CDR3. This rearrangement joins TRBV12-3 or TRBV12-4 to TRBJ1-2; D not certain. The CDR3 length is 13 residues. Trimming took 4 bases from V and 3 from J, leaving 9 bases between them. The CDR3 DNA is TGTGCCAGCAGTTCCCGCGAGGACTATGGCTACACCTTC. Protein sequence: CASSSREDYGYTF.